This T cell receptor (beta chain) originates from a study of ipilimumab plus nivolumab after autologous stem cell transplantation. Overall study: Typical patient got about 5 ipilimumab doses and 7 or 8 nivolumab doses (median). Myeloma cases were transplant-naive high-risk or relapsed within 3 years post first autologous transplant.

Sequencing was performed with immunoSEQ multiplex PCR; in TCRdb, only in-frame clones are kept and a portion is missing. The data contain roughly 45,000 clones, more than 70% of them singletons. Patients got ipilimumab 1 mg/kg beginning 14 to 28 days post-transplant. Through week 26, nivolumab 3 mg/kg IV was given weeks 1, 4, 7, 10, then biweekly. The CDR3 is 15 residues long. This TCR was sampled from a male donor with multiple myeloma. This rearrangement joins TRBV1 to TRBJ2-5. TRBV1 is listed as a pseudogene. The sequencing used PBMCs, collected in a trial of ipilimumab plus nivolumab as post-transplant consolidation. CDR3 coding DNA: TGCACCAGCAGCCAAATCCGGGACGAGAAAGAGACCCAGTACTTC. Amino acid sequence: CTSSQIRDEKETQYF.